The source of this TCR beta chain is a study of vaccination and CD4 T cells after COVID-19. Looking at the study overall: There were six male and four female convalescents, and two of them were Hispanic.

Germline V gene sequence: CDR1 KGHSH, CDR2 LQKENI. Trimming removed 0 bases from V and 2 bases from J, with 5 bases in between. This CDR3 region has 14 residues. TCRdb processed the PCR reads anew with MiXCR; each CDR3 protein has one entry. The sample records some 21,000 distinct CDR3 sequences, about 57% being singletons. Comments on this clonotype: Its antigen remains unidentified.

Study-wide findings and caveats: Spike mono-reactive status applied to 304 of 307 vaccine-specific clones in convalescent patients.

The J gene is TRBJ1-3, the V gene TRBV18; D is ambiguous. The source is a human donor who had recovered from COVID-19. This sample comprised CD4+ T cells from blood, obtained before SARS-CoV-2 vaccination. CDR3 bases: TGTGCCAGCTCACCACCAAGTACTGGAAACACCATATATTTT. It codes for CASSPPSTGNTIYF.